This TCR beta chain was sequenced during a study of blood T cell repertoires in COVID-19. Study background: Both acute and convalescent COVID-19 samples were obtained from the United States, Italy and Spain.

Assay: immunoSEQ multiplex PCR; the TCRdb copy retains only in-frame clones and omits some. The sample holds about 120,000 clones, approximately 87% seen once. V was pared by 5 bases and J by 6 bases, with 16 bases between. Germline values: CDR1 SGHVS, CDR2 FQNEAQ. CDR3 length equals 14 residues. This clone was detected only a few times. This clonotype was obtained from a man between 65 and 80 years old who had recovered from COVID-19. The V gene is TRBV7-8, the J gene TRBJ1-1, with a tentative D call TRBD1 (5 bases). The material sequenced was peripheral blood. CDR3: CASSRSRVLAEAFF. Here the CDR3 DNA reads TGTGCCAGCAGCCGATCCAGGGTCTTGGCTGAAGCTTTCTTT.